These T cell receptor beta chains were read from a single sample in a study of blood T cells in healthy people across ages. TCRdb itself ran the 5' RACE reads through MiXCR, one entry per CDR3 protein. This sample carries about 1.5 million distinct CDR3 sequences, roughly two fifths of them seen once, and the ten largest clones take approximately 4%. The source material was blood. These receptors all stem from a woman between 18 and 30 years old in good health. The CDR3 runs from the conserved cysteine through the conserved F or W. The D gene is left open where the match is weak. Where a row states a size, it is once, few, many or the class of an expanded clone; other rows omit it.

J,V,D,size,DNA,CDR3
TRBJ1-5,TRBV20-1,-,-,TGCAGTGCTAGAGGGGGGGGCATTCGGGTCAATCAGCCCCAGCATTTT,CSARGGGIRVNQPQHF
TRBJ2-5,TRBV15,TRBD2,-,TGTGCCACCATCAGAACCGGGACTAGCCTACAAGAGACCCAGTACTTC,CATIRTGTSLQETQYF
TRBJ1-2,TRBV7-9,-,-,TGTGCCAGCAGCTTAGCGCTTAAAGTGATCTATGGCTACACCTTC,CASSLALKVIYGYTF
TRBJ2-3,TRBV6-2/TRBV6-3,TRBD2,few,TGTGCCAGCAGTGACCCAGCGGGGAAGAGAAGCACAGATACGCAGTATTTT,CASSDPAGKRSTDTQYF
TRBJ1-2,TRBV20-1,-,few,TGCAGTGCTCGCGGGTTCGGACAGAATGGCTACACCTTC,CSARGFGQNGYTF
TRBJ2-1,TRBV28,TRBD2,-,TGTGCCAGCAGCCTCTATGGACTAGCGGGGGCCTACAATGAGCAGTTCTTC,CASSLYGLAGAYNEQFF
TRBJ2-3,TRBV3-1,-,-,TGTGCCAGCAGTCACGCTAGCATAGATACGCAGTATTTT,CASSHASIDTQYF
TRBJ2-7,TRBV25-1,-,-,TGTGCCAGCAGTGAATCAGGGCAGGGCGACGAGCAGTACTTC,CASSESGQGDEQYF
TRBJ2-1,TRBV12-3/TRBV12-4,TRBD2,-,TGTGCCAGCAGTTTACGAGGAGCGGGGGGCTCCTACAATGAGCAGTTCTTC,CASSLRGAGGSYNEQFF
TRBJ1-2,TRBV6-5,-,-,TGTGCCAGCAGTTACTCCTACTCGGGGGGGTATGGCTACACCTTC,CASSYSYSGGYGYTF
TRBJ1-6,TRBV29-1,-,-,TGCAGCGTTCTCAATAAACAGAACCCACCCCTCCACTTT,CSVLNKQNPPLHF
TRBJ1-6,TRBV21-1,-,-,TGTGCCAGCAGCAAACGGCACAGGCTACCGCGGGTCTTGGCTTCACCCCTCCACTTT,CASSKRHRLPRVLASPLHF
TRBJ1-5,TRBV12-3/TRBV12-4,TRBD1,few,TGTGCCAGCAGTTCAGGGGGCGGCCAGCCCCAGCATTTT,CASSSGGGQPQHF
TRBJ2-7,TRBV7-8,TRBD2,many,TGTGCCAGCAGCACCAGACTAGCGGGGCCTTCCTACGAGCAGTACTTC,CASSTRLAGPSYEQYF
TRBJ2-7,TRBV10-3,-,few,TGTGCCACAAATCGGGGAGGAAATTACGAGCAGTACTTC,CATNRGGNYEQYF
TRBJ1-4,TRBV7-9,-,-,TGTGCCAGCAGCTTATGGGCGACCGGTGGGGGTAATGAAAAACCGTTTTTT,CASSLWATGGGNEKPFF
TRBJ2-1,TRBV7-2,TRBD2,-,TGTGCCAGCAGCTTAGCGGGACTAGCGGTCAAAGAGACCCAGTTCTTC,CASSLAGLAVKETQFF
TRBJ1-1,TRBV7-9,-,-,TGTGCCAGCAGCGCCCTCTCAACAGGGAATGGAGCTTTCTTT,CASSALSTGNGAFF
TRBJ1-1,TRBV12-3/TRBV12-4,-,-,TGTGCCAGCAGTCTGGGAGGGGAAGGCGACGCTTTCTTT,CASSLGGEGDAFF
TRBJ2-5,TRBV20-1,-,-,TGCAGTGCTAGAAGGGGCGTGTACCAAGAGACCCAGTACTTC,CSARRGVYQETQYF